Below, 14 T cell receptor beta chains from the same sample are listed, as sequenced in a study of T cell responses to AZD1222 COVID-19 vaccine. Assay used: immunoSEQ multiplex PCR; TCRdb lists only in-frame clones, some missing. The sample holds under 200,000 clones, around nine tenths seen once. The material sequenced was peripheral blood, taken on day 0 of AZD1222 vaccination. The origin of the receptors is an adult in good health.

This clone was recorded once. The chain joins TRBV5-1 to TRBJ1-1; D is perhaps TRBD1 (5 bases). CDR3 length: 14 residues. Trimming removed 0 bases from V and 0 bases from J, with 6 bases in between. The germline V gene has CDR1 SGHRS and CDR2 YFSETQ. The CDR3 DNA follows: TGCGCCAGCAGCTTGGGGACAATGAACACTGAAGCTTTCTTT. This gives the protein CASSLGTMNTEAFF.

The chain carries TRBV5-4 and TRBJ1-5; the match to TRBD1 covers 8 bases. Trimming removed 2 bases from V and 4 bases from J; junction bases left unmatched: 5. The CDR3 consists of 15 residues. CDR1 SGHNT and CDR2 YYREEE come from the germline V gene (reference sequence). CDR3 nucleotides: TGTGCCAGCAGCTTAGGACAGGGTGTTAATCAGCCCCAGCATTTT. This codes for CASSLGQGVNQPQHF.

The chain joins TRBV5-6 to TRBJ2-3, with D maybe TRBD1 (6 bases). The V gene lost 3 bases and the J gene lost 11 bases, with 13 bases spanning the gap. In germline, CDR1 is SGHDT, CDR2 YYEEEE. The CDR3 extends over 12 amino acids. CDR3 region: CASSSGQTRQYF. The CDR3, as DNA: TGTGCCAGCAGCTCGGGACAAACAAGGCAGTATTTT.

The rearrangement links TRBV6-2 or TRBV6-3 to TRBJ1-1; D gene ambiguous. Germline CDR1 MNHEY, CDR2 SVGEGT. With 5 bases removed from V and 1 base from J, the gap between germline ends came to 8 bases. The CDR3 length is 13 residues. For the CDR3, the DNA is TGTGCCAGCAGTGCTGATTCGAACACTGAAGCTTTCTTT. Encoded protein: CASSADSNTEAFF.

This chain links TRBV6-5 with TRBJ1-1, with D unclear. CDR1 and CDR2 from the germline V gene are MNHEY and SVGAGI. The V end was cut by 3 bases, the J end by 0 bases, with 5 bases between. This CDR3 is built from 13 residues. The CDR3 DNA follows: TGTGCCAGCAGTTATCAAGTGAACACTGAAGCTTTCTTT. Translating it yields CASSYQVNTEAFF.

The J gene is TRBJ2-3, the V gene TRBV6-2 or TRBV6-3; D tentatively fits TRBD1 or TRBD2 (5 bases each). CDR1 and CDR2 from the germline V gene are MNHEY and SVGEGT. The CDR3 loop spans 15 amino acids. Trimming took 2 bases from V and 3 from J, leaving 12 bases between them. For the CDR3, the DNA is TGTGCCAGCAGTTACCGAGGGGTGAGGACAGATACGCAGTATTTT. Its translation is CASSYRGVRTDTQYF.

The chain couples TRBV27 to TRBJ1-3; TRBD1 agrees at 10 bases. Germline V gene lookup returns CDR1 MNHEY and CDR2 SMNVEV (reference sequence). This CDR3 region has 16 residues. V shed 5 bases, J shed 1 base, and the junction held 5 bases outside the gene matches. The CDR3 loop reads CASSLTGGASGNTIYF. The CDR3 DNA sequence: TGTGCCAGCAGTCTGACAGGGGGCGCGTCTGGAAACACCATATATTTT.

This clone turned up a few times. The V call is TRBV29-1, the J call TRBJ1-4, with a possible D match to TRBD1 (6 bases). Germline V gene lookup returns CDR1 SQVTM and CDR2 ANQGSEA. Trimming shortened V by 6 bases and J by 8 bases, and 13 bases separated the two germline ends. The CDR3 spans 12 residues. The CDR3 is CSVSRDKEKLFF. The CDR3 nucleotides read TGCAGCGTGTCCCGGGACAAAGAAAAACTGTTTTTT.

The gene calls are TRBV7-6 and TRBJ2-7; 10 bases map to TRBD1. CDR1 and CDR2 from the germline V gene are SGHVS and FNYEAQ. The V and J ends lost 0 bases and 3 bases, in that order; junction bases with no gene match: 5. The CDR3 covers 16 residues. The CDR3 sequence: CASSLAAGTGVYEQYF. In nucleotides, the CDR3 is TGTGCCAGCAGCTTAGCCGCCGGGACAGGGGTCTACGAGCAGTACTTC.

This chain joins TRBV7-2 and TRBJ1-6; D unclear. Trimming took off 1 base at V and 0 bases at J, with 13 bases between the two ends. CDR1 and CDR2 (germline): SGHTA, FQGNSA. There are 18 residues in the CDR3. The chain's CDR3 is CASSLGPGRGSYNSPLHF. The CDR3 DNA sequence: TGTGCCAGCAGCTTAGGTCCCGGGCGGGGCTCCTATAATTCACCCCTCCACTTT.

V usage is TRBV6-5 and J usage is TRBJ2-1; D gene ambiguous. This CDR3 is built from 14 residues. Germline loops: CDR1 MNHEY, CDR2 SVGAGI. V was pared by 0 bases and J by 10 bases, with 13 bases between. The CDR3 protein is CASSYSFTPAEQFF. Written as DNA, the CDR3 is TGTGCCAGCAGTTACTCGTTCACCCCCGCCGAGCAGTTCTTC.

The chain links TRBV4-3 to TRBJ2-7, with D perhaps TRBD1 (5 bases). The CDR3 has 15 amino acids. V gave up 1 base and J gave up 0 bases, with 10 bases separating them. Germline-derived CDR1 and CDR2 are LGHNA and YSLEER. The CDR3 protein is CASSQGQHLSYEQYF. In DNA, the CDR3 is TGCGCCAGCAGCCAAGGACAGCATCTCTCCTACGAGCAGTACTTC.

Here the CDR3 reads CASSQTSGTTDTQYF. CDR3 coding DNA: TGCGCCAGCAGCCAGACTAGCGGGACCACAGATACGCAGTATTTT. The chain has TRBV5-1 and TRBJ2-3, with 11 bases fitting TRBD2. Trimming cost V 4 bases and J 2 bases; bases outside gene matches: 3. The germline V gene encodes CDR1 SGHRS and CDR2 YFSETQ. The CDR3 is 15 amino acids.

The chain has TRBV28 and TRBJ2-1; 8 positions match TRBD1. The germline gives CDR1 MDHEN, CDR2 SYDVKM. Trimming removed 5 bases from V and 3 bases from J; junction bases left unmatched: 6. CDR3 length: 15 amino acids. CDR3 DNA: TGTGCCAGCAGTACCGGACAGGGCGGCTACAATGAGCAGTTCTTC. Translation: CASSTGQGGYNEQFF.